Here is one T cell receptor (beta chain) with its context. Cyclophosphamide on days +3 and +4 followed busulfan-fludarabine conditioning and a marrow graft. This sample was included in a study of T cells after posttransplantation cyclophosphamide. Trimming shortened V by 8 bases and J by 2 bases, and 15 bases separated the two germline ends. The CDR3 spans 14 residues. Germline CDR1 reads ENHRY; CDR2 reads SYGVKD. Method: immunoSEQ multiplex PCR; TCRdb's copy keeps in-frame clones and lacks some. This table has fewer than 3,000 clones, under 80% appearing once. The chain is built from TRBV10-3 and TRBJ1-2; perhaps TRBD1 as D (5 bases). The sequencing used PBMCs, collected after allogeneic stem cell transplant with posttransplant cyclophosphamide. This receptor was identified in a female patient in her fifties or sixties who received an allogeneic stem cell transplant from a related donor, was CMV-positive, and had no GVHD. Some T cells here may be from the graft donor. For the CDR3, the DNA is TGTGCCATCGGGGTGCCAGGGTCCAACTATGGCTACACCTTC. The encoded protein is CAIGVPGSNYGYTF.